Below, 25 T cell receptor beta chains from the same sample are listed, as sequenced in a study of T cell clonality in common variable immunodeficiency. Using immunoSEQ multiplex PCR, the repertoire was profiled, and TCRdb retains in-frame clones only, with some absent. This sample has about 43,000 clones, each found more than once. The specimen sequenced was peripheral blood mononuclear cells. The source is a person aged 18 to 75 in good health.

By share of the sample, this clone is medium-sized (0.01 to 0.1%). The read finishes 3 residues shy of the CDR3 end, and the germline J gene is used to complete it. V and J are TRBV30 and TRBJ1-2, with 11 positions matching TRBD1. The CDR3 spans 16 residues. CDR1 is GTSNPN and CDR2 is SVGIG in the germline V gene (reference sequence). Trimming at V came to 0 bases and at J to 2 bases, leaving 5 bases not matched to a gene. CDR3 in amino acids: CAWSVARTGGNYGYTF. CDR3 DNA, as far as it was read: TGTGCCTGGAGTGTAGCAAGGACAGGGGGCAACTATGGC.

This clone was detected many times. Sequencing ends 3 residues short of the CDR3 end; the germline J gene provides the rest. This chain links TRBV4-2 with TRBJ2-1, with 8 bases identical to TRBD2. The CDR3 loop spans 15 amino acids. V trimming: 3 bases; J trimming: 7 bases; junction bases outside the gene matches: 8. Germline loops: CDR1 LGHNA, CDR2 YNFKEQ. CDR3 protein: CASSQTGGRRNEQFF. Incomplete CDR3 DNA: TGTGCCAGCAGCCAGACGGGGGGGCGACGAAATGAG.

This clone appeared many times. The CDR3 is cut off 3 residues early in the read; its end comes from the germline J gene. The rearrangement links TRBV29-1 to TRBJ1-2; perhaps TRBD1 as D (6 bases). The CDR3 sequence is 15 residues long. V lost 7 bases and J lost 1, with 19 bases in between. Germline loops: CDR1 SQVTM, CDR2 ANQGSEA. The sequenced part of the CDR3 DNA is TGCAGCGCCCGGGGGGGGGCGGCCCTTAACTATGGC. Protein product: CSARGGAALNYG. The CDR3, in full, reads CSARGGAALNYGYTF.

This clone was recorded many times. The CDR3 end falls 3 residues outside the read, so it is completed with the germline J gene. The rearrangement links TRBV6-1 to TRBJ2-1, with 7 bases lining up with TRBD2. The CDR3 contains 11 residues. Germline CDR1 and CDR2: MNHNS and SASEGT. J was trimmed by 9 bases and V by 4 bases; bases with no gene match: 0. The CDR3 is CASSGGGEQFF. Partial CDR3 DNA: TGTGCCAGCAGTGGGGGGGGTGAG.

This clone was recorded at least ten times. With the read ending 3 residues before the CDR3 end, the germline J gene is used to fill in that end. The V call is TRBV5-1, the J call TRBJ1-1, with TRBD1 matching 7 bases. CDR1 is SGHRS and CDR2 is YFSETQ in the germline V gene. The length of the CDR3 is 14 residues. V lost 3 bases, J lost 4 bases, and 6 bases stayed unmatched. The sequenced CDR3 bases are TGCGCCAGCAGCTCACAGGGGCCAGGCACTGAA. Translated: CASSSQGPGTE. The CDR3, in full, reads CASSSQGPGTEAFF. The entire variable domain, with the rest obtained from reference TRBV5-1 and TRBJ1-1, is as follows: KAGVTQTPRYLIKTRGQQVTLSCSPISGHRSVSWYQQTPGQGLQFLFEYFSETQRNKGNFPGRFSGRQFSNSRSEMNVSTLELGDSALYLCASSSQGPGTEAFFGQGTRLTVV.

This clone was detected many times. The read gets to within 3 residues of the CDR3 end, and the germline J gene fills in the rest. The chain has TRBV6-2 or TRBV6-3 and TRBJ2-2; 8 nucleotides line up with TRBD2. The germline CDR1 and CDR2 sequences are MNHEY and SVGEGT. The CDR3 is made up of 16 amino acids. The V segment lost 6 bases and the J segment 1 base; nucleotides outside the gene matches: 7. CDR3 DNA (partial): TGTGCCAGCAGCCTACGGGGGGGGTTGAACACCGGGGAG. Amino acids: CASSLRGGLNTGE. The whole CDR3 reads CASSLRGGLNTGELFF.

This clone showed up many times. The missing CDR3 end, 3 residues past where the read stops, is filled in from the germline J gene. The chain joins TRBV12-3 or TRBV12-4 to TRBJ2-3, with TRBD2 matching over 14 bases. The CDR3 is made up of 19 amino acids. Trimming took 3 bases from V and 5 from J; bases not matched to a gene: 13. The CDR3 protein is CASSFGGLGTSGSKDTQYF. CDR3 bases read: TGTGCCAGCAGTTTTGGTGGGCTCGGGACTAGCGGGAGTAAAGATACG.

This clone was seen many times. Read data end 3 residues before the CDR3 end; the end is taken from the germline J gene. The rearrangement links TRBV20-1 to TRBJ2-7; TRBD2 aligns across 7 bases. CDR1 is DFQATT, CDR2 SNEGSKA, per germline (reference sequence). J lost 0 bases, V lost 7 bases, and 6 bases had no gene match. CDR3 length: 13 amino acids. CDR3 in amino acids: CSGAGPLSYEQYF. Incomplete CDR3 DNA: TGCAGTGGAGCGGGACCCCTCTCCTACGAG.

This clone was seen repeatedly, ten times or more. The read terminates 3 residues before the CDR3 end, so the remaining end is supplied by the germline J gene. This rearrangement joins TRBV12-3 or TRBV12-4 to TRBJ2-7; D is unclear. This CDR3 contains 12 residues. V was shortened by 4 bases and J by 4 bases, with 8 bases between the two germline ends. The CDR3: CASSSVLYEQYF. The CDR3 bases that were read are TGTGCCAGCAGTTCCGTTCTTTACGAG.

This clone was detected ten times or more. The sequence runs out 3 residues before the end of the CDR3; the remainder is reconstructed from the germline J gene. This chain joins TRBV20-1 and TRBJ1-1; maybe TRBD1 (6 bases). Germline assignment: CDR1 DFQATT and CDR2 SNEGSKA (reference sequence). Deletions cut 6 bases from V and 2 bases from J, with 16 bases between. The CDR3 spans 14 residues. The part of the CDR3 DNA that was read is TGCAGTGCGAAGACCTCAGGGGTTAACACTGAA. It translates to CSAKTSGVNTE. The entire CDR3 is CSAKTSGVNTEAFF.

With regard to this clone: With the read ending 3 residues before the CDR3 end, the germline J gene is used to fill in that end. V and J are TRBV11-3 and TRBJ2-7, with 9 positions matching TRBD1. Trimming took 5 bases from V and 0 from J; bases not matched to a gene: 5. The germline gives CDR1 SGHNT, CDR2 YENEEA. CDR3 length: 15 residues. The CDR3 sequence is CASSAGTGSSYEQYF. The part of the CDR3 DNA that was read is TGTGCCAGCAGCGCCGGGACAGGGAGCTCCTACGAG.

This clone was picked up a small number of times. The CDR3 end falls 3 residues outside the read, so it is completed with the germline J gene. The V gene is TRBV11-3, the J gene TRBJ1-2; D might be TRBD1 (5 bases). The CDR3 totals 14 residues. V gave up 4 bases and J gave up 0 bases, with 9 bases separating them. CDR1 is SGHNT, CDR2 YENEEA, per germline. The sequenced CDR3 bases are TGTGCCAGCAGCTCGGGGGTCGCTAACTATGGC. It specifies CASSSGVANYG. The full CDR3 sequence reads CASSSGVANYGYTF.

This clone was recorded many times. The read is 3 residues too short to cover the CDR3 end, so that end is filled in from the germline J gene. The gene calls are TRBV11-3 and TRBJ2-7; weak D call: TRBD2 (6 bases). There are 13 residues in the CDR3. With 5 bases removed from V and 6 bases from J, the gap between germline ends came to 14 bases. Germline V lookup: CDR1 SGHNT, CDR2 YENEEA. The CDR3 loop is CASSPRLGREQYF. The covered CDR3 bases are TGTGCCAGCAGCCCCCGACTAGGACGCGAG. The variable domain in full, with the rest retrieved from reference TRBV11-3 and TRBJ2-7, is EAGVVQSPRYKIIEKKQPVAFWCNPISGHNTLYWYLQNLGQGPELLIRYENEEAVDDSQLPKDRFSAERLKGVDSTLKIQPAELGDSAVYLCASSPRLGREQYFGPGTRLTVT.

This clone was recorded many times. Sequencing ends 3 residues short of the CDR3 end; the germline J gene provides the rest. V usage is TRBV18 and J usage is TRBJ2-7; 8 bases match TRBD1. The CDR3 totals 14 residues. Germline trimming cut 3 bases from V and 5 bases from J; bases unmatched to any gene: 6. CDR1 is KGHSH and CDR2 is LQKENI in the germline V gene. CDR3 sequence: CASSPDRGRNEQYF. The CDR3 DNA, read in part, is TGTGCCAGCTCACCCGACAGGGGCCGTAACGAG. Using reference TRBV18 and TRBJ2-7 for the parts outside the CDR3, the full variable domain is NAGVMQNPRHLVRRRGQEARLRCSPMKGHSHVYWYRQLPEEGLKFMVYLQKENIIDESGMPKERFSAEFPKEGPSILRIQQVVRGDSAAYFCASSPDRGRNEQYFGPGTRLTVT.

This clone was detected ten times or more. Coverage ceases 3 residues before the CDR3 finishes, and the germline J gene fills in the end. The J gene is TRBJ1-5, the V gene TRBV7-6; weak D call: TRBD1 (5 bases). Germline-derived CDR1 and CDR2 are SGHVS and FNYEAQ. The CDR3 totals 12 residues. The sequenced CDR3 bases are TGTGCCAGTCACGGGGGGGACCGTCCC. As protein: CASHGGDRP. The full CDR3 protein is CASHGGDRPQHF.

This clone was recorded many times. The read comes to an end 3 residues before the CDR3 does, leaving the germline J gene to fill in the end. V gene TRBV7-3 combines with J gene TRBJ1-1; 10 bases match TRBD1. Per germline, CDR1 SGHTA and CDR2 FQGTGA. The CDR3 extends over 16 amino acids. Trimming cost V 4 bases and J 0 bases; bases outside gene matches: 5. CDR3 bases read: TGTGCCAGCAGCTCTACAGGGACAGGGGTGAACACTGAA. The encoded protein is CASSSTGTGVNTE. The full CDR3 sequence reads CASSSTGTGVNTEAFF.

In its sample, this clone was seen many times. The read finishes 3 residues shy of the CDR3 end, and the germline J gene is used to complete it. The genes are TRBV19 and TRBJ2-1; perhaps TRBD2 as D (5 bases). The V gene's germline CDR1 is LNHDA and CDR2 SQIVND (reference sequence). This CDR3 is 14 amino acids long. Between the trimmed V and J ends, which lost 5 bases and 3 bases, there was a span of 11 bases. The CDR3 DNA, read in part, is TGTGCCAGTAGTCACGGTAGCGACTACAATGAG. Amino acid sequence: CASSHGSDYNE. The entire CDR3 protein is CASSHGSDYNEQFF.

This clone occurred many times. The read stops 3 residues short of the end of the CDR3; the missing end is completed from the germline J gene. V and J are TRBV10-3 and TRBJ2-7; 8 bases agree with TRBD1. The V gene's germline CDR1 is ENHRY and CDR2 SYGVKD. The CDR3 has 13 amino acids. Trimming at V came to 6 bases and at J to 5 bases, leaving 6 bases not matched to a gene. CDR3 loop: CAIRTGENHEQYF. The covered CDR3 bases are TGTGCCATCAGGACAGGGGAGAACCACGAG.

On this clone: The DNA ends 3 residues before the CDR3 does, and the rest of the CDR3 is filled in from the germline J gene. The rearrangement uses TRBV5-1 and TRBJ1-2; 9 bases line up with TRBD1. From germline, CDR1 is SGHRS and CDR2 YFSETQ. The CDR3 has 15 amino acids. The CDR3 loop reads CASSSLTGQGYDYTF. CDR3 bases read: TGCGCCAGCAGCTCACTCACGGGACAGGGCTACGAC.

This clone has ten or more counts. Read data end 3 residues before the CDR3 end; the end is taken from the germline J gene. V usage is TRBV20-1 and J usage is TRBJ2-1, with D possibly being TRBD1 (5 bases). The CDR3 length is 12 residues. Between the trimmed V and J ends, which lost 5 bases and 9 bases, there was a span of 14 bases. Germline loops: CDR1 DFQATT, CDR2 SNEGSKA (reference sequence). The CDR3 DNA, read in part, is TGCAGTGCTCTCTCGGACAAGAGTGAG. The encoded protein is CSALSDKSE. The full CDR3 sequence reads CSALSDKSEQFF.

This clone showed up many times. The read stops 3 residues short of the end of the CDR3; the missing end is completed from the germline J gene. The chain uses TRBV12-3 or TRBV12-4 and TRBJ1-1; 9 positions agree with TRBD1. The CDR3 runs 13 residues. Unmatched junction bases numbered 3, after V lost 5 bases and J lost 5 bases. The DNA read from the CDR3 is TGTGCCAGCAGTGAACAGGGGGCAACTGAA. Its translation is CASSEQGATE. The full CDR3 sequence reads CASSEQGATEAFF.

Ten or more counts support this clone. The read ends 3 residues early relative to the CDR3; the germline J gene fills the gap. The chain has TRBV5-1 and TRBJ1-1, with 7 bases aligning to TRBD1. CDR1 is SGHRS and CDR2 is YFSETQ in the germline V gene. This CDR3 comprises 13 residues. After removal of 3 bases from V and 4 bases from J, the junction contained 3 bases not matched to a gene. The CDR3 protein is CASSSQGSTEAFF. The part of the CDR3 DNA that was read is TGCGCCAGCAGCTCACAGGGGAGCACTGAA.

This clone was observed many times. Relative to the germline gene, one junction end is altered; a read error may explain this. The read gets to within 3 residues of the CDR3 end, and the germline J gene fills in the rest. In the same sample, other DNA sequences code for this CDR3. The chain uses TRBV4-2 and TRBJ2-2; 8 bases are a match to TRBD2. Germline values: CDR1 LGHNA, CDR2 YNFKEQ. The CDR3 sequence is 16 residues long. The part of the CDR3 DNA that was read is TGCGCCAGCAGCCAAGGGCTAGCGGGGAACACCGGGGAG. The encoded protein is CASSQGLAGNTGE. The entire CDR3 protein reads CASSQGLAGNTGELFF.

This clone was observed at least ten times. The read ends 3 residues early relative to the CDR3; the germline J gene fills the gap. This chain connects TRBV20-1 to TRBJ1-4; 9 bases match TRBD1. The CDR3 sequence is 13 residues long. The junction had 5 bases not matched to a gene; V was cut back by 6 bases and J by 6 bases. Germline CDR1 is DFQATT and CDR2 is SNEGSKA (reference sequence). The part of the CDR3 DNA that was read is TGCAGTGCCTGGGGGGACAGGGATGAAAAA. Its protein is CSAWGDRDEK. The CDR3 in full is CSAWGDRDEKLFF.

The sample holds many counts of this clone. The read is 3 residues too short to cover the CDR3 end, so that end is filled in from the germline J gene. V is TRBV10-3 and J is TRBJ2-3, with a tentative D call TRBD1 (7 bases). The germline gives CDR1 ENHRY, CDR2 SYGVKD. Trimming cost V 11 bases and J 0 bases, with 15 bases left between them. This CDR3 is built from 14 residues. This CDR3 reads CAVAEGASTDTQYF. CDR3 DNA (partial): TGTGCCGTCGCGGAGGGGGCGAGCACAGATACG.